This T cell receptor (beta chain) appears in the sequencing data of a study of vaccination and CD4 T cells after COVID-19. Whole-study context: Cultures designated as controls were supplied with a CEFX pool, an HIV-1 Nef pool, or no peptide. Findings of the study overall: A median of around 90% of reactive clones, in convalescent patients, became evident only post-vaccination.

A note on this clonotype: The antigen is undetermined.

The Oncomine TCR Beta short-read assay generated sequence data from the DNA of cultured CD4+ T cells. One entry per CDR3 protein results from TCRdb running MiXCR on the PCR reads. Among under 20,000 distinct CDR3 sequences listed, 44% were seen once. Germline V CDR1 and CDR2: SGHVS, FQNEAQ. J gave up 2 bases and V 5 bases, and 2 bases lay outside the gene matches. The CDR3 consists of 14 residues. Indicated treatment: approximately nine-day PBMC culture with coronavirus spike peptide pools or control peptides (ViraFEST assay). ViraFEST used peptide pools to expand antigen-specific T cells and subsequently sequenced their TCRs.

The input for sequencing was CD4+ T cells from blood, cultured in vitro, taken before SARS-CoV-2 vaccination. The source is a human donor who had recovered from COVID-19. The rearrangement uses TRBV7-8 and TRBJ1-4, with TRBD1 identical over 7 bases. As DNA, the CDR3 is TGTGCCAGCAGCCAGGGGGGGACTAATGAAAAACTGTTTTTT. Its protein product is CASSQGGTNEKLFF.